The 5 T cell receptor beta chains reported below all come from one sample, sequenced in a study of PD-L1 blockade in urothelial cancer. Sequenced by immunoSEQ multiplex PCR; TCRdb stores in-frame clones only, minus some. This sample yields roughly 87,000 clones, of which roughly 87% are seen a single time; around 5% belongs to the top ten. Sample: PBMCs, taken around atezolizumab (anti-PD-L1) treatment. The source is a woman in her 70s with urothelial cancer.

The rearrangement uses TRBV27 and TRBJ1-5, with 9 bases fitting TRBD1. Germline CDR1 and CDR2: MNHEY and SMNVEV (reference sequence). This CDR3 spans 14 amino acids. Trimming removed 5 bases from V and 12 bases from J; junction bases left unmatched: 11. The CDR3 DNA reads as TGTGCCAGCAGTCCTGGGACAGGGAGCCGGCGCCAGCATTTT. Translated: CASSPGTGSRRQHF.

V gene TRBV4-1 combines with J gene TRBJ1-1; D gene uncertain. This CDR3 has 14 residues. Germline CDR1 and CDR2: MGHRA and YSYEKL. Trimming shortened V by 5 bases and J by 6 bases, and 16 bases separated the two germline ends. The CDR3: CASSKTSFGAEAFF. Written as DNA, the CDR3 is TGCGCCAGCAGCAAGACCTCATTCGGGGCTGAAGCTTTCTTT.

The chain combines TRBV4-3 with TRBJ2-5; TRBD2 might be the D (6 bases). This CDR3 has 14 residues. Germline V lookup: CDR1 LGHNA, CDR2 YSLEER. The V end lost 5 bases, the J end lost 5 bases, and 15 bases lay between the germline ends. The CDR3, as DNA: TGCGCCAGCAGCTGGGACTCGGCGGGGGAGACCCAGTACTTC. Translation gives CASSWDSAGETQYF.

The rearrangement uses TRBV5-1 and TRBJ2-2; TRBD2 matches 10 bases. This CDR3 has 16 residues. With V trimmed by 0 bases and J by 3 bases, 2 bases remained unmatched. Germline-derived CDR1 and CDR2 are SGHRS and YFSETQ. CDR3: CASSLAGLADTGELFF. In DNA form, the CDR3 reads TGCGCCAGCAGCTTGGCTGGACTAGCGGACACCGGGGAGCTGTTTTTT.

The sample holds one count of this clone. This chain connects TRBV5-6 to TRBJ1-4; the D is unclear. This CDR3 is 15 amino acids long. The ends were cut back, 2 bases at V and 7 bases at J, with 15 bases in the middle. Germline V CDR1 and CDR2: SGHDT, YYEEEE. The CDR3 sequence: CASSFPSATGEKLFF. In nucleotides, the CDR3 is TGTGCCAGCAGCTTTCCCAGCGCCACTGGTGAAAAACTGTTTTTT.